In its sample, the clone carrying this T cell receptor (beta chain) was seen many times. The sample is drawn from a study of human T cells and chemical hapten exposure. Study as a whole: A 2 cm by 2 cm inner upper arm patch received 2% DPC for sensitization. The scalp of each patient received a weekly diphenylcyclopropenone dose for the full roughly 25-week study.

Trimming removed 6 bases from V and 9 bases from J, with 18 bases in between. This CDR3 is 13 amino acids long. Germline-derived CDR1 and CDR2 are SNHLY and FYNNEI. This sample's time point: patch test 2, 6 weeks after DPC sensitization. Indicated treatment: therapeutic diphenylcyclopropenone sensitization with weekly scalp DPC. MiXCR was run by TCRdb on the RACE reads, yielding one entry per CDR3 protein. The data show a few hundred thousand distinct CDR3 sequences, under 6.5% seen once. The origin of this receptor is a young woman with alopecia areata. Some clones in this sample may be carry-over from other donors' samples. This sequence joins TRBV2 and TRBJ2-7; a weak D match, TRBD2 (5 bases). The specimen comprised whole blood, sampled in connection with sensitization to the hapten diphenylcyclopropenone (DPC). The chain's CDR3 is CASSDTVGDRQYF. The CDR3 nucleotides read TGTGCCAGCAGCGACACAGTCGGGGATCGGCAGTACTTC.